This T cell receptor beta chain emerged from a study of T cells after somatic rescue of genetic block. Only in-frame clones appear in the TCRdb table, and some are missing; sequencing was by immunoSEQ multiplex PCR. The data contain 95,000 to 120,000 clones, 75% to 95% of them seen just once; the ten biggest clones take up approximately 1.3%. This CDR3 is built from 15 residues. CDR1 is MNHEY, CDR2 SVGAGI, per germline. V lost 7 bases to trimming and J lost 2 bases, with 15 bases between them. The chain links TRBV6-5 to TRBJ1-3; D remains ambiguous. The specimen was peripheral blood mononuclear cells (PBMCs). The TCR originated in a woman in her late teens or twenties. CDR3 amino acids: CASTSLAGAGNTIYF. In DNA form, the CDR3 reads TGTGCCAGCACTTCCCTAGCCGGGGCTGGAAACACCATATATTTT.